The clone carrying this T cell receptor (beta chain) was seen many times. Antigen specificity is unknown. Trimming took 1 base from V and 4 from J, leaving 20 bases between them. The CDR3 loop spans 18 amino acids. Germline CDR1 SGHVS, CDR2 FQNEAQ. The data belong to a study of regulatory T cells in long-lasting Graves disease. Whole-study findings and limits: Comparison showed that persistent patients shared more public clonotypes (2,741) than new patients (about 970).

Time point meaning: newly diagnosed GD, antithyroid drugs for less than 3 months. Construction of the TCR library relied on RNA isolated from PBMCs. Researchers made TCR beta libraries by using iRepertoire HTBI primers and running Arm-PCR on CDR3 regions. TCRdb passed the multiplex PCR reads through MiXCR, listing each CDR3 protein once. The repertoire consists of over 200,000 distinct CDR3 sequences, with around 18% occurring once and the leading ten covering around 15%. This same sample was also taken into another study, of T cells in Graves' hyperthyroidism and ophthalmopathy. That paper states: First-round RT-PCR of the TCR CDR3 relied on the HTBI primer set.

The sequence was collected from a woman between 25 and 40 years old with Graves disease. The sample here was peripheral blood mononuclear cells (PBMCs), taken at new diagnosis, from a patient treated with antithyroid drugs. This chain joins TRBV7-8 and TRBJ1-5; D gene uncertain. The CDR3 DNA reads as TGTGCCAGCAGCTTAGTAGGCATTGGCACAGAAGGGAATCAGCCCCAGCATTTT. As protein: CASSLVGIGTEGNQPQHF.